Listed below are T cell receptor beta chains from one sample, sequenced in a study of monozygotic twins with cystic fibrosis. Sequenced by immunoSEQ multiplex PCR; TCRdb stores in-frame clones only, minus some. The repertoire includes 25,000 to 40,000 clones, 95% to 98% of them detected once, and about 0.16% sits in the top ten. Material: blood. These receptors were taken from a girl aged 2 to 9 with cystic fibrosis. Each CDR3 is given with its conserved first and last residue. A D gene is named only where the DNA matches it firmly. Rows give clone size only sometimes, using once, few, many, or a class for an expanded clone.

abundance	len	v_gene	d_gene	j_gene	CDR3nt	CDR3aa
NA	14	TRBV4-1	TRBD2	TRBJ2-2	TGCGCCAGCAGCCTGGCGGGGGGGTCCGGGGAGCTGTTTTTT	CASSLAGGSGELFF
NA	16	TRBV5-6	TRBD1	TRBJ1-3	TGTGCCAGCAGCTCGGACAGGGGGTCGACTGGAAACACCATATATTTT	CASSSDRGSTGNTIYF
NA	13	TRBV9	TRBD1	TRBJ1-1	TGTGCCAGCAGCGGGGACAGGGGGGCTGAAGCTTTCTTT	CASSGDRGAEAFF
NA	14	TRBV19	TRBD1	TRBJ1-2	TGTGCCAGTAGTATACGACAGGGGGTCTATGGCTACACCTTC	CASSIRQGVYGYTF
NA	15	TRBV6-5	NA	TRBJ1-1	TGTGCCAGCAGGTATCGTAGCTACCGAATCACTGAAGCTTTCTTT	CASRYRSYRITEAFF
once	15	TRBV28	TRBD1	TRBJ2-5	TGTGCCAGCAGTTCCGGGACAGGGGGCTTAGAGACCCAGTACTTC	CASSSGTGGLETQYF
NA	13	TRBV28	NA	TRBJ1-1	TGTGCCAGCAATGTGGGCCTTGACCTAGAAGCTTTCTTT	CASNVGLDLEAFF
NA	14	TRBV6-1	NA	TRBJ1-1	TGTGCCAGCAGACCCGGGAGAATGAACACTGAAGCTTTCTTT	CASRPGRMNTEAFF
NA	14	TRBV30	NA	TRBJ1-5	TGTGCCTGGGGGACACCTTATAGCAATCAGCCCCAGCATTTT	CAWGTPYSNQPQHF
NA	14	TRBV19	NA	TRBJ1-2	TGTGCCAGTAGTGTTTCAGGAGACTACTATGGCTACACCTTC	CASSVSGDYYGYTF
NA	15	TRBV2	NA	TRBJ1-6	TGTGCCAGCAGTGACACGGGGGGTAGGAATTCACCCCTCCACTTT	CASSDTGGRNSPLHF
NA	15	TRBV6-1	NA	TRBJ1-3	TGTGCCAGCAGAGCGACAGGAGACTCTGGAAACACCATATATTTT	CASRATGDSGNTIYF
NA	17	TRBV5-1	NA	TRBJ1-6	TGCGCCAGCAGCCCAACTAGATGGGGGCGCGGGAATTCACCCCTCCACTTT	CASSPTRWGRGNSPLHF
NA	14	TRBV18	TRBD1	TRBJ1-1	TGTGCCAGCTCACGGACAGGGGACGGCACTGAAGCTTTCTTT	CASSRTGDGTEAFF
NA	15	TRBV11-2	NA	TRBJ1-3	TGTGCCAGCAGCTTATCCCCAGGGCCGGGAAACACCATATATTTT	CASSLSPGPGNTIYF
NA	11	TRBV7-2	NA	TRBJ1-6	TGTGCCAGCAGCTCACGACAGGCCCTCCACTTT	CASSSRQALHF
NA	15	TRBV27	TRBD1	TRBJ1-4	TGTGCCAGCAGTAAACAGGGGGCAACTAATGAAAAACTGTTTTTT	CASSKQGATNEKLFF
NA	19	TRBV5-4	TRBD2	TRBJ2-1	TGTGCCAGCAGCCCTACTCCCGGGACTAGAGGGAACCCCTACAATGAGCAGTTCTTC	CASSPTPGTRGNPYNEQFF
NA	15	TRBV19	NA	TRBJ2-1	TGTGCCAGTAGTATTCAAAATCAGGGTTCTAATGAGCAGTTCTTC	CASSIQNQGSNEQFF
NA	15	TRBV19	NA	TRBJ2-5	TGTGCCAGTAGTTTTCGAGGGGCCGGGCGAGAGACCCAGTACTTC	CASSFRGAGRETQYF
NA	15	TRBV28	NA	TRBJ2-3	TGTGCCAGCAGTTTCCGCGGAGTAGCCACAGATACGCAGTATTTT	CASSFRGVATDTQYF
NA	14	TRBV30	NA	TRBJ1-2	TGTGCCTGGTGGAGGAGAGACTCTAACTATGGCTACACCTTC	CAWWRRDSNYGYTF
NA	14	TRBV9	NA	TRBJ1-2	TGTGCCAGCAGCAAGGCCGGGACTTCCTATGGCTACACCTTC	CASSKAGTSYGYTF
NA	17	TRBV9	NA	TRBJ2-3	TGTGCCAGCAGCGTAGCTCAGCGACTTTCCGCCACAGATACGCAGTATTTT	CASSVAQRLSATDTQYF
NA	16	TRBV6-1	NA	TRBJ2-7	TGTGCCAGCAGTGAGGTTTGGGGCGGGGCCTCCGGCGAGCAGTACTTC	CASSEVWGGASGEQYF
NA	15	TRBV6-5	NA	TRBJ1-1	TGTGCCAGCAACCTTCAAACAGGGATGAACACTGAAGCTTTCTTT	CASNLQTGMNTEAFF
few	13	TRBV6-1	NA	TRBJ1-5	TGTGCCAGCAGTTCCCTTAGCAATCAGCCCCAGCATTTT	CASSSLSNQPQHF